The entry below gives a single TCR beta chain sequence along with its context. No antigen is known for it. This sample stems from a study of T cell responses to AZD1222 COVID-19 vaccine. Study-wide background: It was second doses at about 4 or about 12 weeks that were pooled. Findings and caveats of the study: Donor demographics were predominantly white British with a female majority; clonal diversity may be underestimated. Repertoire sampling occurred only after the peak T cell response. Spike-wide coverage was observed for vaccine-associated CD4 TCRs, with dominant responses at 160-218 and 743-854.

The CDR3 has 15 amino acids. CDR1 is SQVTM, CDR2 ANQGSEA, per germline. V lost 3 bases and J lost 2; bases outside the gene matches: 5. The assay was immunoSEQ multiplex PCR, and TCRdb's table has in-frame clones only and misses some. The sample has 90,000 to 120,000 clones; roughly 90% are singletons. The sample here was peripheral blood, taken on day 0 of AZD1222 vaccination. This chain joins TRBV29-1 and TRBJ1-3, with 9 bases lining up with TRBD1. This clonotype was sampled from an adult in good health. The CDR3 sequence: CSVDGTGLTGNTIYF. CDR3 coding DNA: TGCAGCGTTGATGGGACAGGGTTGACTGGAAACACCATATATTTT.